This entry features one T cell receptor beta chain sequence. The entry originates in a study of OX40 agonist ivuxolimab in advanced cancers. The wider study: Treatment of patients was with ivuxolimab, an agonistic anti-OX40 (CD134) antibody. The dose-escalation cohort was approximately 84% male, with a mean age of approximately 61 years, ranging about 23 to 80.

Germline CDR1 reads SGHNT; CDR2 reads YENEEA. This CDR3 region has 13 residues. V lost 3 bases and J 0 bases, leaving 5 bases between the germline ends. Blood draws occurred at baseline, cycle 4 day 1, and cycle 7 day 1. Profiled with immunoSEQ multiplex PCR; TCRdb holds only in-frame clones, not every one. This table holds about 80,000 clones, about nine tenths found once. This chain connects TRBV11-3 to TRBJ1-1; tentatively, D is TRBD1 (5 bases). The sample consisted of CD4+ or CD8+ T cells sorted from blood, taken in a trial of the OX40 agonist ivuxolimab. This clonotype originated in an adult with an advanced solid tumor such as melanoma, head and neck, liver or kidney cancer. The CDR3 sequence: CASSLTVNTEAFF. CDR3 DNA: TGTGCCAGCAGCTTGACAGTGAACACTGAAGCTTTCTTT.